The 21 T cell receptor beta chains below were found in one sample sequenced in a study of blood T cell repertoires in COVID-19. Profiling relied on immunoSEQ multiplex PCR, and the TCRdb table lists in-frame clones only, not all of them. The sample records 200,000 to 250,000 clones, nearly 90% being singletons. Sequencing was carried out using PBMCs or T cells enriched from blood (not recorded which). All receptors come from a man aged 25-45 years who had recovered from COVID-19.

The chain uses TRBV9 and TRBJ2-7, with D unclear. This CDR3 has 15 amino acids. Between the trimmed V and J ends, which lost 3 bases and 2 bases, there was a span of 15 bases. CDR1 is SGDLS and CDR2 is YYNGEE in the germline V gene. The DNA for the CDR3 is TGTGCCAGCAGCGCGTCAGGCGCCAGCACCTACGAGCAGTACTTC. Amino acids: CASSASGASTYEQYF. The full variable domain, its missing parts supplied by reference TRBV9 and TRBJ2-7, is DSGVTQTPKHLITATGQRVTLRCSPRSGDLSVYWYQQSLDQGLQFLIQYYNGEERAKGNILERFSAQQFPDLHSELNLSSLELGDSALYFCASSASGASTYEQYFGPGTRLTVT.

The rearrangement links TRBV28 to TRBJ2-7; weak D call: TRBD1 (6 bases). Looked up from germline, CDR1 is MDHEN and CDR2 is SYDVKM. The length of the CDR3 is 15 residues. V was clipped by 7 bases and J by 3 bases, with 19 bases between them. The CDR3 spells CASTQSGAGIYEQYF. For the CDR3, the DNA is TGTGCCAGCACCCAATCAGGGGCAGGGATCTACGAGCAGTACTTC.

The V gene is TRBV19, the J gene TRBJ1-6, with D possibly TRBD1 on 5 matching bases. CDR1 is LNHDA, CDR2 SQIVND, per germline (reference sequence). Trimming stripped 5 bases from V and 9 bases from J, with 20 bases between. The CDR3 is made up of 16 amino acids. The CDR3 loop reads CASSLQPGLPISPLHF. CDR3 in DNA: TGTGCCAGTAGTCTCCAACCGGGACTTCCCATTTCACCCCTCCACTTT.

This chain joins TRBV19 and TRBJ2-3; TRBD1 matches at 7 bases. Losses at the gene ends were 3 bases for V and 4 bases for J; bases not matched to a gene: 4. The CDR3 length is 14 residues. CDR1 is LNHDA and CDR2 is SQIVND in the germline V gene (reference sequence). The CDR3 region has the DNA TGTGCCAGTAGTATTGGACAGGTTGCAGATACGCAGTATTTT. This encodes CASSIGQVADTQYF.

This chain uses TRBV11-2 with TRBJ2-2, with D unresolved. Germline CDR1 SGHAT, CDR2 FQNNGV. With 1 base removed from V and 6 bases from J, the gap between germline ends came to 9 bases. The length of the CDR3 is 14 residues. The CDR3, as DNA: TGTGCCAGCAGCTTAGTTCAGGCCGCCGGGGAGCTGTTTTTT. It encodes CASSLVQAAGELFF.

The chain joins TRBV7-2 to TRBJ2-1; 7 nucleotides align to TRBD2. Germline V gene sequence: CDR1 SGHTA, CDR2 FQGNSA. CDR3 length: 15 residues. J gave up 4 bases and V 3 bases, and 6 bases lay outside the gene matches. CDR3 nucleotide sequence: TGTGCCAGCAGCTTCGCAGCGGGGACGTACAATGAGCAGTTCTTC. Translated, it gives CASSFAAGTYNEQFF.

V usage is TRBV11-3 and J usage is TRBJ2-3; 9 bases align to TRBD2. With V trimmed by 3 bases and J by 5 bases, 6 bases remained unmatched. Per the germline V gene, CDR1 is SGHNT and CDR2 is YENEEA. The CDR3 is 15 residues long. This CDR3 reads CASSFSGGPEDTQYF. The DNA of the CDR3 is TGTGCCAGCAGCTTCAGCGGGGGGCCTGAAGATACGCAGTATTTT.

The chain combines TRBV27 with TRBJ1-6, with D uncertain. Trimming left V 0 bases short and J 4 bases short, with 13 bases between. CDR3 size: 17 residues. The germline gives CDR1 MNHEY, CDR2 SMNVEV (reference sequence). The CDR3 loop is CASSLSPTRGYNSPLHF. The CDR3, as DNA: TGTGCCAGCAGTTTATCCCCAACCCGGGGTTATAATTCACCCCTCCACTTT.

This chain connects TRBV18 to TRBJ2-5; possible D gene TRBD2, 6 bases. This CDR3 has 14 amino acids. Looked up from germline, CDR1 is KGHSH and CDR2 is LQKENI. Trimming took off 0 bases at V and 5 bases at J, with 10 bases between the two ends. CDR3 protein: CASSPPEGRETQYF. The CDR3 nucleotides read TGTGCCAGCTCACCACCGGAGGGTCGGGAGACCCAGTACTTC.

The chain couples TRBV29-1 to TRBJ2-7, with 11 bases that match TRBD2. V was clipped by 6 bases and J by 0 bases; unmatched bases: 7. Per germline, CDR1 SQVTM and CDR2 ANQGSEA. This CDR3 spans 15 amino acids. The CDR3 loop reads CSVPGTSGLSYEQYF. CDR3 coding DNA: TGCAGCGTACCCGGGACTAGCGGCCTCTCCTACGAGCAGTACTTC.

J is TRBJ2-1 and V is TRBV5-1; TRBD2 aligns across 8 bases. CDR3 length: 16 residues. Germline V gene sequence: CDR1 SGHRS, CDR2 YFSETQ. The trim removed 0 bases at V and 14 bases at J, leaving 16 bases unmatched. This CDR3 reads CASSLEAGEGRAAEFF. The CDR3 DNA follows: TGCGCCAGCAGCTTGGAAGCGGGAGAGGGGCGGGCAGCGGAGTTCTTC.

CDR3 in DNA: TGTGCCAGCAGTGCCCAGGGGGCTCTGAGTGAAGCTTTCTTT. Protein: CASSAQGALSEAFF. V gene TRBV6-2 or TRBV6-3 combines with J gene TRBJ1-1; TRBD1 matches at 8 bases. CDR3 size: 14 residues. The ends lost 5 bases at V and 7 bases at J; junction bases unmatched: 9. Per germline, CDR1 MNHEY and CDR2 SVGEGT.

CDR3 coding DNA: TGTGCCAGCAGCTTTGCCCCACAGGGCTACGAGCAGTACTTC. It translates to CASSFAPQGYEQYF. V usage is TRBV7-2 and J usage is TRBJ2-7; TRBD1 is a possible D gene (6 bases). This CDR3 comprises 14 residues. V lost 3 bases to trimming and J lost 3 bases, with 12 bases between them. Per germline, CDR1 SGHTA and CDR2 FQGNSA.

J is TRBJ2-1 and V is TRBV9, with 8 nucleotides matching TRBD2. Germline-derived CDR1 and CDR2 are SGDLS and YYNGEE. The CDR3 covers 15 residues. V trimming: 4 bases; J trimming: 5 bases; junction bases outside the gene matches: 8. CDR3 residues: CASSPTSGLDNEQFF. DNA for the CDR3: TGTGCCAGCAGCCCAACTAGCGGATTGGACAATGAGCAGTTCTTC.

The chain couples TRBV25-1 to TRBJ1-1; D call uncertain. The germline CDR1 and CDR2 sequences are MGHDK and SYGVNS. The CDR3 covers 16 residues. Deletions cut 2 bases from V and 6 bases from J, with 19 bases between. The CDR3 DNA reads as TGTGCCAGCAGTGAAGATTTGGGCTCACCCATGTCTGAAGCTTTCTTT. This codes for CASSEDLGSPMSEAFF.

The chain recombines TRBV5-1 with TRBJ2-7; TRBD2 matches 13 bases. Trimming removed 5 bases from V and 2 bases from J; junction bases left unmatched: 4. The germline V gene encodes CDR1 SGHRS and CDR2 YFSETQ. This CDR3 spans 15 amino acids. The DNA for the CDR3 is TGCGCCAGCAGTCAACTAGCGGGGGGGACCTACGAGCAGTACTTC. It codes for CASSQLAGGTYEQYF.

The gene calls are TRBV5-1 and TRBJ2-5; no definite D call. Germline V gives CDR1 SGHRS, CDR2 YFSETQ. Trimming left V 4 bases short and J 7 bases short, with 14 bases between. The CDR3 totals 13 residues. The DNA for the CDR3 is TGCGCCAGCAGCCCGACTTCGTACGGGACCCAGTACTTC. Its translation is CASSPTSYGTQYF.

The V gene is TRBV28, the J gene TRBJ1-2, with D uncertain. The germline V gene encodes CDR1 MDHEN and CDR2 SYDVKM. The CDR3 runs 10 residues. With 8 bases removed from V and 7 bases from J, the gap between germline ends came to 8 bases. This CDR3 reads CASSSVGYTF. Here the CDR3 DNA reads TGTGCCAGCTCGTCGGTTGGCTACACCTTC.

J is TRBJ2-1 and V is TRBV30; D is unresolved. V dropped 0 bases and J dropped 9 bases, with 6 bases sitting between them. This CDR3 region has 11 residues. Per germline, CDR1 GTSNPN and CDR2 SVGIG (reference sequence). The CDR3, as DNA: TGTGCCTGGAGTGTGAGATCTGAGCAGTTCTTC. Translating it yields CAWSVRSEQFF.

This sequence joins TRBV28 and TRBJ1-1; weak D call: TRBD1 (5 bases). Trimming shortened V by 5 bases and J by 8 bases, and 9 bases separated the two germline ends. In germline, CDR1 is MDHEN, CDR2 SYDVKM. The CDR3 extends over 11 amino acids. CDR3: CASSPDREAFF. The CDR3 nucleotides read TGTGCCAGCAGTCCTGACAGAGAAGCTTTCTTT. The whole variable domain, filled in from reference TRBV28 and TRBJ1-1, reads DVKVTQSSRYLVKRTGEKVFLECVQDMDHENMFWYRQDPGLGLRLIYFSYDVKMKEKGDIPEGYSVSREKKERFSLILESASTNQTSMYLCASSPDREAFFGQGTRLTVV.

The V call is TRBV11-2, the J call TRBJ2-5, with 9 nucleotides matching TRBD2. The CDR3 has 16 residues. V gave up 5 bases and J gave up 2 bases; unmatched junction bases: 9. Germline lookup yields CDR1 SGHAT and CDR2 FQNNGV. This CDR3 is CASSRATSGVQETQYF. CDR3 nucleotide sequence: TGTGCCAGCAGCAGGGCGACTAGCGGAGTACAAGAGACCCAGTACTTC.